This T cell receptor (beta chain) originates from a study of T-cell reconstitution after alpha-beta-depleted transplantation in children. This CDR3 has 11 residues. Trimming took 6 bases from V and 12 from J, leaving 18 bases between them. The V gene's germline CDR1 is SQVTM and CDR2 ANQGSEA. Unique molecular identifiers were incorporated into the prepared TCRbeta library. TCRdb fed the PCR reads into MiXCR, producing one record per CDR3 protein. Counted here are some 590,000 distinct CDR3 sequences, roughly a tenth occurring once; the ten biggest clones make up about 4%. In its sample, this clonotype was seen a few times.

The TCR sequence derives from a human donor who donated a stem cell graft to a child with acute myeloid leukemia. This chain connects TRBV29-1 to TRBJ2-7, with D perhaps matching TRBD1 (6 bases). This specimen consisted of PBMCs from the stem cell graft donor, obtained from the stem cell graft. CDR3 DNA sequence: TGCAGCGTCCCACCAGGGGTCGTAGCGTACTTC. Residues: CSVPPGVVAYF.